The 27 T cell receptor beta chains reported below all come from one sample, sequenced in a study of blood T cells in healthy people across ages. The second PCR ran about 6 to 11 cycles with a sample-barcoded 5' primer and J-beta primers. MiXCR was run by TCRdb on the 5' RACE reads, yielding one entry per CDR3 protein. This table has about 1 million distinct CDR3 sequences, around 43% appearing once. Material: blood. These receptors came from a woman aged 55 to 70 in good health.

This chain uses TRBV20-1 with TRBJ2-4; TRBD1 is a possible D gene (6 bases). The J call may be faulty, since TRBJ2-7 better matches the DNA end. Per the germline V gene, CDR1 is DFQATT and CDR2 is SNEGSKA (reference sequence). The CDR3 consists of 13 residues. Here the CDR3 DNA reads TGCAGTGCAAAAAGGGGGACCTGGTACGAGCAGTACTTC. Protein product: CSAKRGTWYEQYF.

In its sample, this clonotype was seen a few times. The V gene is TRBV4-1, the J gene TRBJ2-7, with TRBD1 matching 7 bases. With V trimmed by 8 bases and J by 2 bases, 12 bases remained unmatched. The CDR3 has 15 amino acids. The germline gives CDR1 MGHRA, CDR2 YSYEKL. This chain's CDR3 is CASQPMTGLTYEQYF. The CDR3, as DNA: TGCGCCAGCCAGCCCATGACAGGGCTGACCTACGAGCAGTACTTC.

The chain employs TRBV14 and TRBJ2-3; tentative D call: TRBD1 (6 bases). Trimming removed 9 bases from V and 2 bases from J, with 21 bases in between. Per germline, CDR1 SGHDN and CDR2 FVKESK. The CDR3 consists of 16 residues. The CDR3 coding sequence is TGTGCCAGTCGGGTGACAGGCGAAGGTTTCACAGATACGCAGTATTTT. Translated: CASRVTGEGFTDTQYF.

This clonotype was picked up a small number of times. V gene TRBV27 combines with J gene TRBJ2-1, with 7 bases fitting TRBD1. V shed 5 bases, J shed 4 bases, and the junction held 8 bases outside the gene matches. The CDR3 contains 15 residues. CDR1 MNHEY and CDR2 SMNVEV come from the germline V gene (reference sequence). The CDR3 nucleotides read TGTGCCAGCAGTATCGGGACAGCCATGTACAATGAGCAGTTCTTC. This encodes CASSIGTAMYNEQFF.

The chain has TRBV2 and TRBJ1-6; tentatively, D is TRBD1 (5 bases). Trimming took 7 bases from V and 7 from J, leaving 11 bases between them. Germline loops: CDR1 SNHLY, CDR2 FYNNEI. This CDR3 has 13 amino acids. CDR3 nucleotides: TGTGCCAGCAATCCAGGGCTCAATTCACCCCTCCACTTT. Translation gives CASNPGLNSPLHF.

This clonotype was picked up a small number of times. The CDR3 nucleotides read TGTGCCACCAGCAGAGGTCAGGTCGCGAGGGAGCAGTACTTC. This gives the protein CATSRGQVAREQYF. This chain connects TRBV15 to TRBJ2-7; D is unclear. V was clipped by 1 base and J by 7 bases, with 14 bases between them. The germline V gene encodes CDR1 LNHNV and CDR2 YYDKDF (reference sequence). The CDR3 has 14 residues.

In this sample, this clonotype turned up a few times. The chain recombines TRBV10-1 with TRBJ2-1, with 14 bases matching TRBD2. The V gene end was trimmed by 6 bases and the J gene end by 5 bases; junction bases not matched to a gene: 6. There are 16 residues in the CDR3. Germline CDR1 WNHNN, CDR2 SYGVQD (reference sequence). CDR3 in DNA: TGCGCCAGCAGCCTGGGGACTAGCGGGGGCCACAATGAGCAGTTCTTC. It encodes CASSLGTSGGHNEQFF.

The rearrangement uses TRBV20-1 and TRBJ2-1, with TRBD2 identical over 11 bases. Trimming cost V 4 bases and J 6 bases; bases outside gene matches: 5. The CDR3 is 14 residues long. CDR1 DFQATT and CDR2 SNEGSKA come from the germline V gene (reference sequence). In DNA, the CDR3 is TGCAGTGCTAAACTAGCGGGAGTACTCAATGAGCAGTTCTTC. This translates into CSAKLAGVLNEQFF.

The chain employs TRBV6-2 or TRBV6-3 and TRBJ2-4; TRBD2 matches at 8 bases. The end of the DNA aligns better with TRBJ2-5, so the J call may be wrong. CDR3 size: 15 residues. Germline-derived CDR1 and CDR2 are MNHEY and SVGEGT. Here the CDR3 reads CASSLAGPAGETQYF. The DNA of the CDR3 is TGTGCCAGCAGTTTAGCGGGACCCGCGGGCGAGACCCAGTACTTC.

CDR3 amino acids: CASRGGVPTDTQYF. The CDR3 DNA is TGCGCCAGCAGGGGGGGAGTCCCCACAGATACGCAGTATTTT. The chain is built from TRBV5-1 and TRBJ2-3; a possible D gene is TRBD2 (6 bases). The CDR3 runs to 14 residues. The V end lost 5 bases, the J end lost 2 bases, and 12 bases lay between the germline ends. CDR1 is SGHRS, CDR2 YFSETQ, per germline. The full variable domain, in which reference TRBV5-1 and TRBJ2-3 provide the parts outside the CDR3, is KAGVTQTPRYLIKTRGQQVTLSCSPISGHRSVSWYQQTPGQGLQFLFEYFSETQRNKGNFPGRFSGRQFSNSRSEMNVSTLELGDSALYLCASRGGVPTDTQYFGPGTRLTVL.

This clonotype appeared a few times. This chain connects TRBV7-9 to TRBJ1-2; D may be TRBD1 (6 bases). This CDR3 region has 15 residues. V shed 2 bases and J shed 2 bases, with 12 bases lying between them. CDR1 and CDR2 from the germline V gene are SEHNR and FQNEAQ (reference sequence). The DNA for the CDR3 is TGTGCCAGCAGCTTAAGCGAGACAGGAAACTATGGCTACACCTTC. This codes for CASSLSETGNYGYTF.

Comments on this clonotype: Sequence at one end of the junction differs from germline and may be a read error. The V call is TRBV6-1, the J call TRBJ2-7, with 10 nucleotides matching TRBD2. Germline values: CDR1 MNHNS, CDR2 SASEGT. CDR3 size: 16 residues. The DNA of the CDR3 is TGTGCTAGCAGTGAAGTTAGCGGGAGGAGTCCCTACGAGCAGTACTTC. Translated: CASSEVSGRSPYEQYF.

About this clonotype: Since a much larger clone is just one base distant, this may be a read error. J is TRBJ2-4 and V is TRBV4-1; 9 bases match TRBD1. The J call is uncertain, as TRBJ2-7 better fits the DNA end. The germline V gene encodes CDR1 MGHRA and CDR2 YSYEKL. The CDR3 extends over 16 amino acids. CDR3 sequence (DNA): TGCGCCAGCAGCCAAGAGGGCGGGACAGGGTTCTACGAGCAGTACTTC. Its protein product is CASSQEGGTGFYEQYF.

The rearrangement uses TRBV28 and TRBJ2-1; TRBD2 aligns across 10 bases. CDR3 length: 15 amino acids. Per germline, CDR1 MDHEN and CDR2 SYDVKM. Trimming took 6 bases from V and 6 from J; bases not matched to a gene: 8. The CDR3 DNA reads TGTGCCAGCAGCTCGGGACTAGCGTTCGGCAATGAGCAGTTCTTC. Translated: CASSSGLAFGNEQFF.

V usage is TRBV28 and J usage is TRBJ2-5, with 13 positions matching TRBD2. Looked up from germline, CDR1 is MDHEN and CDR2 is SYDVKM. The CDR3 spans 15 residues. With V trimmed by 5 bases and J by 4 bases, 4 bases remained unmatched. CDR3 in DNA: TGTGCCAGCAGTAAGGGACTAGCGGGAAGAGAGACCCAGTACTTC. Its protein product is CASSKGLAGRETQYF.

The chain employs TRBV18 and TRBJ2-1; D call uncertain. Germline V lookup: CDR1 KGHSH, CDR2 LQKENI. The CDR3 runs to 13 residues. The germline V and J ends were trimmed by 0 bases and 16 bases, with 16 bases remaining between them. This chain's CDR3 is CASSPPIQTTYFF. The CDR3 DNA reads TGTGCCAGCTCACCACCGATCCAGACAACCTATTTCTTC. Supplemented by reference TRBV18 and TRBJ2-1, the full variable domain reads NAGVMQNPRHLVRRRGQEARLRCSPMKGHSHVYWYRQLPEEGLKFMVYLQKENIIDESGMPKERFSAEFPKEGPSILRIQQVVRGDSAAYFCASSPPIQTTYFFGPGTRLTVL.

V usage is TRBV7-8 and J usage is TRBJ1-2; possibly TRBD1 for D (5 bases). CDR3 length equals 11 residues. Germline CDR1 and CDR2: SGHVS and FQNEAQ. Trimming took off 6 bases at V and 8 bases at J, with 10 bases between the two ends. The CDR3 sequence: CASRTTVGYTF. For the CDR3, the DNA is TGTGCCAGCAGGACGACAGTAGGCTACACCTTC.

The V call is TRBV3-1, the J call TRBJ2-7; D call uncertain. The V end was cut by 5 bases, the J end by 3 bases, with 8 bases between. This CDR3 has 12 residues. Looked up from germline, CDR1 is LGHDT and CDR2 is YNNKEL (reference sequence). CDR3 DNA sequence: TGTGCCAGCAGCTCCTCCCTCTACGAGCAGTACTTC. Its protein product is CASSSSLYEQYF.

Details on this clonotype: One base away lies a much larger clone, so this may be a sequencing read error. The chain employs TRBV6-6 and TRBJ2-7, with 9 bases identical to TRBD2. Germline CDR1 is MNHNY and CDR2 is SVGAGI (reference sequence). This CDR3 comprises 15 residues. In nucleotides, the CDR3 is TGTGCCAGTGCTCCACTAGCGGGTTACTCCTACAAGCAGTACTTC. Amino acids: CASAPLAGYSYKQYF.

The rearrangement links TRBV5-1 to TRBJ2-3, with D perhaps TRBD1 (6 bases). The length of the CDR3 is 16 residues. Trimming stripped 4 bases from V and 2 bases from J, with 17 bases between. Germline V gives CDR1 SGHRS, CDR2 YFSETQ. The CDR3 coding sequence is TGCGCCAGCAGCCCTCAACTACAGGGATACACAGATACGCAGTATTTT. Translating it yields CASSPQLQGYTDTQYF.

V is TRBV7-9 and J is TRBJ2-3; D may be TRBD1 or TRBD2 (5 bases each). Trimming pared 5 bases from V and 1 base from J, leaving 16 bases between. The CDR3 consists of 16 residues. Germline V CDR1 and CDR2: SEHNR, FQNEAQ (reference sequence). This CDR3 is CASSIAAGRGTDTQYF. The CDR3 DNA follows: TGTGCCAGCAGCATCGCGGCGGGCAGGGGCACAGATACGCAGTATTTT.

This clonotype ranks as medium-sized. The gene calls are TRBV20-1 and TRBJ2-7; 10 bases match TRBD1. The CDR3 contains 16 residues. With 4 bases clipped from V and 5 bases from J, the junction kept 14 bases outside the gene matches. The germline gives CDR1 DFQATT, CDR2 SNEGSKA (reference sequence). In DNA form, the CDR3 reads TGCAGTGCTAAGGGACCGGTTGGGACAGGGGCGAACGAGCAGTACTTC. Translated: CSAKGPVGTGANEQYF.

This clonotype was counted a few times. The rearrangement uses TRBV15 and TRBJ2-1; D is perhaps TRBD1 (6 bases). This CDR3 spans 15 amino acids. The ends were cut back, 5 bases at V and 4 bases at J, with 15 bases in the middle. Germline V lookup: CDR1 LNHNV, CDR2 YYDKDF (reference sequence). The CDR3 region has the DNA TGTGCCACCAGCCCTCAGACTGACAGGTACAATGAGCAGTTCTTC. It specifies CATSPQTDRYNEQFF.

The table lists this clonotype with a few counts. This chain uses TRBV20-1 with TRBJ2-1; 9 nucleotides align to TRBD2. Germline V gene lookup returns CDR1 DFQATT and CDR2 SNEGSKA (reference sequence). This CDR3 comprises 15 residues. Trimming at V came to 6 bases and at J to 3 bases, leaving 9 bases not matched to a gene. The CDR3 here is CSAQGLAELYNEQFF. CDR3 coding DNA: TGCAGTGCGCAGGGACTAGCAGAGCTCTACAATGAGCAGTTCTTC.

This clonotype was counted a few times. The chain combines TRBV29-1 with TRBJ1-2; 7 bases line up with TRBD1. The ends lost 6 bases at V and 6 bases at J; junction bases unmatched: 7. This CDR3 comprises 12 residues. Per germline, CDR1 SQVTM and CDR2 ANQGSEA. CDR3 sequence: CSVGTQGDGYTF. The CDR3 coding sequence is TGCAGCGTGGGGACTCAGGGGGATGGCTACACCTTC.

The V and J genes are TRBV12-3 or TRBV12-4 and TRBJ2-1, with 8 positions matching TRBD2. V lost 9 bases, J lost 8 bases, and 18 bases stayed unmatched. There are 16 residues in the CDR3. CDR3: CARFSRGLDSRHEQFF. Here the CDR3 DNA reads TGTGCCAGATTTAGCCGGGGACTAGACAGTAGGCATGAGCAGTTCTTC.

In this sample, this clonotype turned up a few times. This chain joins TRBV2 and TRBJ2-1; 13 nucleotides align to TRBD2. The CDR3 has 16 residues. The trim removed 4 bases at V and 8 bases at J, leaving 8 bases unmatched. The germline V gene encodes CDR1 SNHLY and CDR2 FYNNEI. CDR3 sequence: CASSGTSGRGGHEQFF. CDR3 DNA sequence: TGTGCCAGCAGTGGGACTAGCGGGAGAGGGGGACATGAGCAGTTCTTC. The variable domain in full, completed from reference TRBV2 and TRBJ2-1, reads EPEVTQTPSHQVTQMGQEVILRCVPISNHLYFYWYRQILGQKVEFLVSFYNNEISEKSEIFDDQFSVERPDGSNFTLKIRSTKLEDSAMYFCASSGTSGRGGHEQFFGPGTRLTVL.